The 15 T cell receptor beta chains below come from one sample, sequenced in a study of T cells after yellow fever vaccination. TCRdb called the 5' RACE reads again in MiXCR, with one record for every CDR3 protein. The data show 350,000 to 450,000 distinct CDR3 sequences, 15% to 20% seen once. The specimen comprised PBMCs, sampled before the yellow fever booster vaccination. The source is a man aged 18 to 35 who received the YFV17D yellow fever vaccine.

There are many counts of this clonotype. The CDR3 DNA is TGTGCCAGCTCACCGGAATCAGCCTATGGCTACACCTTC. Translation gives CASSPESAYGYTF. The rearrangement links TRBV18 to TRBJ1-2; no definite D call. CDR3 size: 13 residues. From germline, CDR1 is KGHSH and CDR2 LQKENI. Trimming cost V 3 bases and J 4 bases, with 9 bases left between them.

The genes are TRBV28 and TRBJ2-5; D might be TRBD1 (6 bases). The CDR3 has 15 residues. Germline V gene sequence: CDR1 MDHEN, CDR2 SYDVKM. V was clipped by 5 bases and J by 5 bases, with 18 bases between them. The CDR3 nucleotides read TGTGCCAGCAGTCTGACAGGAAAATTTTCGGAGACCCAGTACTTC. It codes for CASSLTGKFSETQYF.

In its sample, this clonotype was seen a few times. This chain connects TRBV20-1 to TRBJ2-3; the match to TRBD2 covers 7 bases. Germline loops: CDR1 DFQATT, CDR2 SNEGSKA (reference sequence). The ends lost 4 bases at V and 2 bases at J; junction bases unmatched: 9. CDR3 length: 15 amino acids. The chain's CDR3 is CSAIGLAEHTDTQYF. For the CDR3, the DNA is TGCAGTGCTATCGGGCTAGCGGAACACACAGATACGCAGTATTTT.

The sample holds a few counts of this clonotype. The chain's CDR3 is CASSLLGLAGGRGTDTQYF. The CDR3 DNA reads as TGTGCCAGCAGCTTATTGGGACTAGCGGGGGGCCGGGGCACAGATACGCAGTATTTT. The chain uses TRBV7-2 and TRBJ2-3; 15 bases align to TRBD2. V dropped 2 bases and J dropped 1; count of bases not matched to a gene: 7. The CDR3 spans 19 residues. Germline lookup yields CDR1 SGHTA and CDR2 FQGNSA.

This clonotype has more than one count but fewer than ten. This chain joins TRBV28 and TRBJ1-2; TRBD1 is a possible D gene (5 bases). V was pared by 6 bases and J by 4 bases, with 15 bases between. The germline V gene has CDR1 MDHEN and CDR2 SYDVKM. The CDR3 runs 14 residues. The CDR3 coding sequence is TGTGCCAGCAGGACGGACACAGGATTCTATGGCTACACCTTC. It yields the protein CASRTDTGFYGYTF.

This rearrangement joins TRBV6-6 to TRBJ2-7; TRBD1 or TRBD2 may be the D gene (6 bases each). Trimming left V 8 bases short and J 5 bases short, with 16 bases between. CDR3 length equals 13 residues. The germline gives CDR1 MNHNY, CDR2 SVGAGI (reference sequence). The CDR3 DNA sequence: TGTGCCAGCTCCTCCGGGGGCAGAAACGAGCAGTACTTC. Amino acid sequence: CASSSGGRNEQYF.

This clonotype appeared a few times. V usage is TRBV5-6 and J usage is TRBJ1-1; D is ambiguous. The V gene lost 0 bases and the J gene lost 4 bases, with 10 bases spanning the gap. This CDR3 has 14 residues. Germline loops: CDR1 SGHDT, CDR2 YYEEEE. CDR3 nucleotide sequence: TGTGCCAGCAGCTTGGGGAGCTTAGCCACTGAAGCTTTCTTT. Amino acid sequence: CASSLGSLATEAFF.

The chain combines TRBV20-1 with TRBJ2-2; tentatively, D is TRBD1 or TRBD2 (5 bases each). This CDR3 contains 16 residues. Trimming stripped 0 bases from V and 0 bases from J, with 11 bases between. The germline V gene has CDR1 DFQATT and CDR2 SNEGSKA (reference sequence). CDR3 region: CSARDPRGPNTGELFF. The CDR3 nucleotides read TGCAGTGCTAGAGATCCGAGGGGCCCGAACACCGGGGAGCTGTTTTTT.

The rearrangement uses TRBV7-3 and TRBJ2-1; unclear D gene. Germline assignment: CDR1 SGHTA and CDR2 FQGTGA. V was trimmed by 2 bases and J by 0 bases, leaving 8 bases between them. The CDR3 spans 15 residues. CDR3 DNA sequence: TGTGCCAGCAGCTTATGGGCCAGCTCCTACAATGAGCAGTTCTTC. Translation: CASSLWASSYNEQFF. Combining the CDR3 with reference TRBV7-3 and TRBJ2-1 gives the whole variable domain GAGVSQTPSNKVTEKGKYVELRCDPISGHTALYWYRQSLGQGPEFLIYFQGTGAADDSGLPNDRFFAVRPEGSVSTLKIQRTERGDSAVYLCASSLWASSYNEQFFGPGTRLTVL.

This clonotype was counted many times. The chain carries TRBV7-2 and TRBJ2-5; D is undetermined. The CDR3 length is 14 residues. The V end lost 3 bases, the J end lost 5 bases, and 13 bases lay between the germline ends. Germline loops: CDR1 SGHTA, CDR2 FQGNSA. CDR3 DNA: TGTGCCAGCAGCTTTAGCTGGGTATGGGAGACCCAGTACTTC. It translates to CASSFSWVWETQYF. Looking up the rest from reference TRBV7-2 and TRBJ2-5 gives the full variable domain: GAGVSQSPSNKVTEKGKDVELRCDPISGHTALYWYRQSLGQGLEFLIYFQGNSAPDKSGLPSDRFSAERTGGSVSTLTIQRTQQEDSAVYLCASSFSWVWETQYFGPGTRLLVL.

The chain recombines TRBV7-2 with TRBJ2-3; tentatively, D is TRBD1 or TRBD2 (6 bases each). The CDR3 runs to 15 residues. Per the germline V gene, CDR1 is SGHTA and CDR2 is FQGNSA. V gave up 5 bases and J gave up 5 bases, with 17 bases separating them. The CDR3 DNA sequence: TGTGCCAGCAGCCCTCGAGGAGGGGGGAGAGATACGCAGTATTTT. It is translated as CASSPRGGGRDTQYF.

The gene calls are TRBV5-1 and TRBJ2-3; 8 bases line up with TRBD2. The ends lost 3 bases at V and 3 bases at J; junction bases unmatched: 6. Germline V CDR1 and CDR2: SGHRS, YFSETQ. The CDR3 covers 15 residues. CDR3 sequence (DNA): TGCGCCAGCAGCTCGCCGGGACTAGTAACAGATACGCAGTATTTT. It specifies CASSSPGLVTDTQYF.

The gene calls are TRBV6-2 or TRBV6-3 and TRBJ2-7; no clear D gene. Germline CDR1 is MNHEY and CDR2 is SVGEGT. Trimming cost V 6 bases and J 5 bases, with 14 bases left between them. The CDR3 runs to 13 residues. CDR3: CASSVTGGNEQYF. CDR3 in DNA: TGTGCCAGCAGCGTTACGGGTGGAAACGAGCAGTACTTC.

This clonotype came up a few times. The J gene is TRBJ1-4, the V gene TRBV7-3; 10 bases line up with TRBD1. This CDR3 contains 16 residues. The V gene's germline CDR1 is SGHTA and CDR2 FQGTGA. With 2 bases clipped from V and 8 bases from J, the junction kept 8 bases outside the gene matches. CDR3 nucleotide sequence: TGTGCCAGCAGCTTAGGCATGGGACAGGGGAACGAAAAACTGTTTTTT. It translates to CASSLGMGQGNEKLFF.

This clonotype came up a few times. The chain employs TRBV7-9 and TRBJ2-5, with D tentatively TRBD1 (5 bases). There are 14 residues in the CDR3. Germline-derived CDR1 and CDR2 are SEHNR and FQNEAQ (reference sequence). V dropped 4 bases and J dropped 1 base, with 10 bases sitting between them. Here the CDR3 reads CASSSRVLQETQYF. In DNA, the CDR3 is TGTGCCAGCAGCTCCAGGGTTCTCCAAGAGACCCAGTACTTC.